A selection of T cell receptor beta chains follows, all from one sample in a study of vaccination and CD4 T cells after COVID-19. TCRdb reanalysed the PCR reads using MiXCR and keeps one entry per CDR3 protein. Here the sample spans approximately 15,000 distinct CDR3 sequences, more than 45% being singletons. Their antigens are not known. The sequenced material came from CD4+ T cells from blood, cultured in vitro. The receptors were gathered from a human donor who had recovered from COVID-19. The conserved cysteine and the conserved F or W are not part of the CDR3 here. Each record gives: clone size, D gene, J gene, V gene, CDR3 protein. D genes are given only for firm matches. Clone size, where shown, is once, few, many, or a class for clones that have expanded.

.,TRBD1,TRBJ1-2,TRBV6-1,ASSELSGTGPYGYT
.,.,TRBJ1-5,TRBV11-2,ASSLGTVSNQPQH
.,TRBD2,TRBJ2-1,TRBV6-5,ASSNLAGGDEQF
.,TRBD1,TRBJ1-2,TRBV5-4,ASSLVGQDLYGYT
.,TRBD1,TRBJ2-7,TRBV7-9,ASSRDRGFEQY
few,TRBD1,TRBJ1-5,TRBV4-1,ASSQSEVRGQRPQH
.,.,TRBJ1-2,TRBV7-2,ASSQQRDHGYT
.,TRBD1,TRBJ1-1,TRBV7-9,ASSVGDREGTEAF
.,.,TRBJ2-1,TRBV27,ASSFGYEQF
.,.,TRBJ2-5,TRBV11-3,ASTGDYQETQY
.,TRBD1,TRBJ1-3,TRBV20-1,SAKGRQGVVGNTIY
few,TRBD1,TRBJ1-6,TRBV2,ASSDRGTYNSPLH
.,.,TRBJ2-5,TRBV12-3/TRBV12-4,ASSSQSRETQY
few,TRBD1,TRBJ2-7,TRBV7-2,ASSPIGGTGAYEQY
.,.,TRBJ1-2,TRBV6-2/TRBV6-3,ASSTSRVGYT
.,.,TRBJ1-2,TRBV19,ASTTAALNLGYGYT
.,TRBD2,TRBJ2-7,TRBV7-2,ASSLGRGRYEQY
.,.,TRBJ1-4,TRBV6-1,ASNRNAVATNEKLF
few,.,TRBJ1-2,TRBV6-5,ASSSAGNYGYT
few,.,TRBJ1-1,TRBV21-1,ASKDGAL
.,TRBD1,TRBJ2-1,TRBV7-6,ASSLPKWDSEYNEQF
.,TRBD1,TRBJ2-3,TRBV6-4,ASSLDRASTDTQY
.,.,TRBJ2-2,TRBV4-3,ASRMVQGYTGELF
.,.,TRBJ2-7,TRBV5-1,ASSLEAGYEQY
.,.,TRBJ2-7,TRBV20-1,SASARPSSYEQY
few,.,TRBJ1-2,TRBV5-6,ASSAPGRANYGYT
few,TRBD1,TRBJ2-5,TRBV7-3,ASSPTGTALETQY
few,.,TRBJ1-1,TRBV20-1,SARVLEAF
.,.,TRBJ2-2,TRBV18,ASSSEGTGELF
.,TRBD2,TRBJ2-1,TRBV20-1,SAAGTSGGVEQF
few,.,TRBJ2-7,TRBV6-5,ASSYSGSYEQY
.,TRBD2,TRBJ2-7,TRBV20-1,SAGTSGGLWEQY
.,.,TRBJ1-2,TRBV2,ASSIPRREYGYT
.,.,TRBJ1-1,TRBV7-9,ASSSRTLNTEAF
few,.,TRBJ1-5,TRBV28,ASNTLDSPEGPQH
few,.,TRBJ1-2,TRBV20-1,SADTGSMGYGYT
.,.,TRBJ1-5,TRBV19,ASSIQGSASQPQH
.,TRBD1,TRBJ1-1,TRBV11-2,ASSAAGTGTEAF
.,TRBD2,TRBJ2-7,TRBV27,ASSLGGGYEQY
.,.,TRBJ1-1,TRBV20-1,SARADLNTEAF
.,TRBD1,TRBJ1-6,TRBV28,ASSPQTGGSPSPLH